These T cell receptor beta chains were read from a single sample in a study of cytomegalovirus exposure and HLA in healthy donors. Generated by immunoSEQ multiplex PCR, the TCRdb table keeps only in-frame clones and is missing some. The profile shows over 120,000 clones, 65% to 85% of them singletons. The specimen sequenced was PBMCs. The receptors derive from a man between 25 and 39 years old in good health and CMV-seronegative. Each CDR3 is given with its conserved first and last residue. D genes are given only for firm matches. The size of a clone is reported for some rows only, either as once, few or many, or as a class for expanded clones.

j_call clone_size v_call d_call cdr3_nt cdr3_aa
TRBJ2-5 - TRBV5-1 - TGCGCCAGCAGCATCCTACAGGGCGGCGGGGAGACCCAGTACTTC CASSILQGGGETQYF
TRBJ2-7 - TRBV19 TRBD1 TGTGCCAGTAGTTCCCCTCGGACAGGGAAGGCTTCCTACGAGCAGTACTTC CASSSPRTGKASYEQYF
TRBJ2-5 few TRBV19 - TGTGCCAGTAGCCTGGGGACTGAGGAGACCCAGTACTTC CASSLGTEETQYF
TRBJ1-1 - TRBV6-5 TRBD1 TGTGCCAGTAAAGGGGGACAGCTGAACACTGAAGCTTTCTTT CASKGGQLNTEAFF
TRBJ1-6 few TRBV18 - TGTGCCAGCTCACGGGGGCAGGATTCACCCCTCCACTTT CASSRGQDSPLHF
TRBJ2-1 - TRBV9 TRBD1 TGTGCCAGCAGCGTAGAGGACAGGGTTAATGAGCAGTTCTTC CASSVEDRVNEQFF
TRBJ1-5 - TRBV6-6 - TGTGCCAGCAGTTCCGAAGGGCCAGGGAATCAGCCCCAGCATTTT CASSSEGPGNQPQHF
TRBJ2-2 - TRBV6-4 TRBD2 TGTGCCAGCAGCTGCTTAGGGGAGCGGGGGGGAATGAACACCGGGGAGCTGTTTTTT CASSCLGERGGMNTGELFF
TRBJ1-2 - TRBV28 TRBD1 TGTGCCAGCAGTCATAATGCGCAGGGGGGCGGCTACACCTTC CASSHNAQGGGYTF
TRBJ1-1 medium-sized TRBV2 - TGTGCCAGCAGTAAACGACGGGATGAAGCTTTCTTT CASSKRRDEAFF
TRBJ2-2 - TRBV30 - TGTGCCTGGAGTGGCCCGTTAGTTTACACCGGGGAGCTGTTTTTT CAWSGPLVYTGELFF
TRBJ2-1 few TRBV15 TRBD2 TGTGCCACCAGCAGAGATCTAGCGGGGACGTACAATGAGCAGTTCTTC CATSRDLAGTYNEQFF
TRBJ2-7 - TRBV6-6 - TGTGCCAGCAGTTCTCGGGGGAGCTCCTACGAGCAGTACTTC CASSSRGSSYEQYF
TRBJ2-1 - TRBV19 TRBD2 TGTGCCAGTAGTATGTACGGACTAGCGGGGGGACTCAATGAGCAGTTCTTC CASSMYGLAGGLNEQFF
TRBJ1-4 - TRBV28 - TGTGCCAGCAGTTTCGCGACAGCCCAGAATGAAAAACTGTTTTTT CASSFATAQNEKLFF
TRBJ2-3 - TRBV29-1 - TGCAGCGTAGAGACAGGCACAGATACGCAGTATTTT CSVETGTDTQYF
TRBJ1-2 - TRBV7-9 TRBD1 TGTGCCAGCAGCTTCACCACAGGGGAGATTGGCTACACCTTC CASSFTTGEIGYTF
TRBJ2-2 - TRBV2 TRBD2 TGTGCCAGTCAGCCGGGGGGGACCGGGGAGCTGTTTTTT CASQPGGTGELFF
TRBJ2-2 few TRBV18 - TGTGCCAGCTCACCACAGCAGGGCCCTACAAACACCGGGGAGCTGTTTTTT CASSPQQGPTNTGELFF
TRBJ1-5 - TRBV11-2 TRBD1 TGTGCCAGCAGCTTAGCTGGCAGGGGGACTAGCAATCAGCCCCAGCATTTT CASSLAGRGTSNQPQHF
TRBJ2-7 - TRBV5-4 - TGTGCCAGCAGCAGAGGCTACGAGCAGTACTTC CASSRGYEQYF
TRBJ1-2 few TRBV28 - TGTGCCAGCAGTTTCAGGGAAGGCTACACCTTC CASSFREGYTF
TRBJ2-7 - TRBV5-1 - TGCGCCAGCAGCTTGGATGGAGGGGGGGCCTACGAGCAGTACTTC CASSLDGGGAYEQYF
TRBJ2-3 - TRBV19 TRBD2 TGTGCCAGTAGTATAGGCGGGAGGGGTGCAGATACGCAGTATTTT CASSIGGRGADTQYF